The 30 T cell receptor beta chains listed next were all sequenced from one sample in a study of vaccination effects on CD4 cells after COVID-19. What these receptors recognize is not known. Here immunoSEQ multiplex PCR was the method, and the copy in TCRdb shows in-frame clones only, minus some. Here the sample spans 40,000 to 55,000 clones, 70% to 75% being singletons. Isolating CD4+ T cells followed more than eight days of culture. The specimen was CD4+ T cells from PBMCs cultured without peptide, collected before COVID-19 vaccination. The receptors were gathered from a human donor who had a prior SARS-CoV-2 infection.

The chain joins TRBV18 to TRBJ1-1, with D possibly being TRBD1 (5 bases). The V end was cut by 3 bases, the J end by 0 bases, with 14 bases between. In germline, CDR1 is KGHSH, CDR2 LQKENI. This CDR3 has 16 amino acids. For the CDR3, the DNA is TGTGCCAGCTCACCCCGGGGGTCCCCCTTGAACACTGAAGCTTTCTTT. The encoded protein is CASSPRGSPLNTEAFF.

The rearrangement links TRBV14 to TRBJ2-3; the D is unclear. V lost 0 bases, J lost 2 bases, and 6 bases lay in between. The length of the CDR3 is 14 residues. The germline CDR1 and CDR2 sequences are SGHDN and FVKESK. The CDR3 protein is CASSQDSNTDTQYF. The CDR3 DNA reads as TGTGCCAGCAGCCAAGATTCCAACACAGATACGCAGTATTTT.

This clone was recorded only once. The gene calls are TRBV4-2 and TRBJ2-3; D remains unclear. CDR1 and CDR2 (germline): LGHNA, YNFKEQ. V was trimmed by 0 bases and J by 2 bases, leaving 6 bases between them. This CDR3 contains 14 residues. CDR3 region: CASSQDPNTDTQYF. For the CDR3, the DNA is TGTGCCAGCAGCCAAGATCCTAACACAGATACGCAGTATTTT.

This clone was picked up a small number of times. The CDR3 sequence: CASSQELADRTDTQYF. The CDR3 DNA is TGTGCCAGCAGCCAAGAGTTGGCGGACCGCACAGATACGCAGTATTTT. The V and J genes are TRBV3-1 (or the pseudogene TRBV3-2) and TRBJ2-3; D gene unclear. CDR3 size: 16 residues. Germline lookup yields CDR1 LGHDT and CDR2 YNNKEL (reference sequence). V lost 0 bases and J 1 base, leaving 11 bases between the germline ends.

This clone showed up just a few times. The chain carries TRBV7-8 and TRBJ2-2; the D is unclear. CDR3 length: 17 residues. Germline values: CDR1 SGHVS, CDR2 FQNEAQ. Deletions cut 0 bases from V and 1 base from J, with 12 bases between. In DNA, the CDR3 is TGTGCCAGCAGCTTAGCGCTTTTAGCCCGGAACACCGGGGAGCTGTTTTTT. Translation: CASSLALLARNTGELFF.

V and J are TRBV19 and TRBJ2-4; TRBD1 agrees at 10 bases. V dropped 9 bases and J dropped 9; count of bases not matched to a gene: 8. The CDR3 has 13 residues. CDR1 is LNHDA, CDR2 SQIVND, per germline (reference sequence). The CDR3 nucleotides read TGTGCCAGCGGGGGACAGGGGTACGGCATTCAGTACTTC. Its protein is CASGGQGYGIQYF.

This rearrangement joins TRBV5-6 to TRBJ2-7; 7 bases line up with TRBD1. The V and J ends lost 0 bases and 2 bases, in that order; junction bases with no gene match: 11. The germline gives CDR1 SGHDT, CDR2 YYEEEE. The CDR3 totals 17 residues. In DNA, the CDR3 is TGTGCCAGCAGCTTGGCCTCCGCCGGGACAGTCGCCTACGAGCAGTACTTC. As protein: CASSLASAGTVAYEQYF.

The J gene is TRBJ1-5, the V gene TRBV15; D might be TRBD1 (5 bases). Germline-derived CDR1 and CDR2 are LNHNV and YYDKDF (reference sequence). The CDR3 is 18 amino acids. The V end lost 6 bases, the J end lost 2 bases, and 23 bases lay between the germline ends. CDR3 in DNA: TGTGCCACCAGTACGAACCTAGTGGGGGGAATACGCAATCAGCCCCAGCATTTT. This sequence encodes CATSTNLVGGIRNQPQHF.

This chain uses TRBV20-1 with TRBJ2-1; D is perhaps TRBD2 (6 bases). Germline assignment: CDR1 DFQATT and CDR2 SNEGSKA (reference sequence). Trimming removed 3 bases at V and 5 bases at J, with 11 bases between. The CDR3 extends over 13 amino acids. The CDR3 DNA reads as TGCAGTGCTAGTGCGGGGCTAAACAATGAGCAGTTCTTC. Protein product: CSASAGLNNEQFF.

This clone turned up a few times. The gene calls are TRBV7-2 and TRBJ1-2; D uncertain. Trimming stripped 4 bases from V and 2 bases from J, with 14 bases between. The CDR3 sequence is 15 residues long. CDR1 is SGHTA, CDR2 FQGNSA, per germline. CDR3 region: CASSSRRGLNYGYTF. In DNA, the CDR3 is TGTGCCAGCAGCTCCCGACGGGGATTAAACTATGGCTACACCTTC.

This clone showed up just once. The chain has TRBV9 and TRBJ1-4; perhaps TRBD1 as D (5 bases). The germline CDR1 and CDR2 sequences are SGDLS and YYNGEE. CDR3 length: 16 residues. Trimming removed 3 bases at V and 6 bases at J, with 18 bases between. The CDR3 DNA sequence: TGTGCCAGCAGCGCGCGCCCCACCCCGGGGGATGAAAAACTGTTTTTT. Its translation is CASSARPTPGDEKLFF.

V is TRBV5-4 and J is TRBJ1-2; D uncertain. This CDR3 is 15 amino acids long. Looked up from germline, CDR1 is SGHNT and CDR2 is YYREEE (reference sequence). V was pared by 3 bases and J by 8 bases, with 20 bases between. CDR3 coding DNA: TGTGCCAGCAGCTCGAGCCTGGTGGCAGCTGACGGCTACACCTTC. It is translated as CASSSSLVAADGYTF.

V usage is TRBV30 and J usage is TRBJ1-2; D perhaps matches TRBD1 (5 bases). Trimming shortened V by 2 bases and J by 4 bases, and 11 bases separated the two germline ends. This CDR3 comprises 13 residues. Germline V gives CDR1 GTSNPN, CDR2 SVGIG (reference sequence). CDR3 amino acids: CAWSPSTAYGYTF. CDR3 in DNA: TGTGCCTGGAGTCCCTCGACAGCCTATGGCTACACCTTC.

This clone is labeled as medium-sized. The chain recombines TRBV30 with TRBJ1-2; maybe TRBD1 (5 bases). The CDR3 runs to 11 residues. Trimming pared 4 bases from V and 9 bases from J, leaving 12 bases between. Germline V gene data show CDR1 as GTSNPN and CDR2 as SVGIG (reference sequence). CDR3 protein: CAWTWGGSYTF. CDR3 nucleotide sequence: TGTGCCTGGACCTGGGGGGGGAGCTACACCTTC.

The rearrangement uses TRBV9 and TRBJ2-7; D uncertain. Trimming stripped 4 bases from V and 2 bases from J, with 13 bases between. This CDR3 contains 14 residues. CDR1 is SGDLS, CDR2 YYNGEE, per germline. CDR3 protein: CASSRGVIAYEQYF. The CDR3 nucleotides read TGTGCCAGCAGCCGTGGCGTAATCGCCTACGAGCAGTACTTC.

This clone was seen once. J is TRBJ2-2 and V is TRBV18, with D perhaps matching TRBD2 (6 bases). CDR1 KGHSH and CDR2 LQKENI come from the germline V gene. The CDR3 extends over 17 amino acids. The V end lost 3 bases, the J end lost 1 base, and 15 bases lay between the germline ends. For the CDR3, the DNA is TGTGCCAGCTCACCCCGAGGTGCGGGGATGAACACCGGGGAGCTGTTTTTT. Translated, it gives CASSPRGAGMNTGELFF.

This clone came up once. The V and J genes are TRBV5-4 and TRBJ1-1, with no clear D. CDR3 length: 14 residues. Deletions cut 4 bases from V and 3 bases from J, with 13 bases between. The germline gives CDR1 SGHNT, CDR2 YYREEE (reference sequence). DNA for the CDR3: TGTGCCAGCAGCCGAGGCTTGGTGGACACTGAAGCTTTCTTT. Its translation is CASSRGLVDTEAFF.

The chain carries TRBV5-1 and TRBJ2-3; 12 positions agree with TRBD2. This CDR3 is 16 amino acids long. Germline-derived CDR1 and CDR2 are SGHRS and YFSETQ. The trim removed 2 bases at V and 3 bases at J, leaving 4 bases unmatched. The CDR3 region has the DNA TGCGCCAGCAGCTTTGGGACTAGCGGGTTTACAGATACGCAGTATTTT. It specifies CASSFGTSGFTDTQYF.

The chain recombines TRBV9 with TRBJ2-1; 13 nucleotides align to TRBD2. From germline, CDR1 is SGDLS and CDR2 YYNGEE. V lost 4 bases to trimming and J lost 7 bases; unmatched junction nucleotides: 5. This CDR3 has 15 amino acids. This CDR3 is CASSWTSGSTNEQFF. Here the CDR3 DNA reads TGTGCCAGCAGCTGGACTAGCGGGAGTACAAATGAGCAGTTCTTC.

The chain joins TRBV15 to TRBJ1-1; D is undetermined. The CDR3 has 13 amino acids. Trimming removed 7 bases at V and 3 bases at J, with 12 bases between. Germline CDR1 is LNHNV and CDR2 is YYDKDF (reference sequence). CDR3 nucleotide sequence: TGTGCCACCAAGGTAGGGATCGACACTGAAGCTTTCTTT. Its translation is CATKVGIDTEAFF.

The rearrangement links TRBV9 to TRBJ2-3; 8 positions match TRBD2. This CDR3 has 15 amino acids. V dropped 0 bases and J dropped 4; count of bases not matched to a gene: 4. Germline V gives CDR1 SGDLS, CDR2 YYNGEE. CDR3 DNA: TGTGCCAGCAGCGTAGGGGAAGCGGGAGCAGATACGCAGTATTTT. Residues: CASSVGEAGADTQYF.

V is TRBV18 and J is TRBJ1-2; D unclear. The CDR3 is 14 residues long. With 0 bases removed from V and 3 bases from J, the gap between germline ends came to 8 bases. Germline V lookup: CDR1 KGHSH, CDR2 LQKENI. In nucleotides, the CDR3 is TGTGCCAGCTCACCACCAGAGGGTGACTATGGCTACACCTTC. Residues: CASSPPEGDYGYTF.

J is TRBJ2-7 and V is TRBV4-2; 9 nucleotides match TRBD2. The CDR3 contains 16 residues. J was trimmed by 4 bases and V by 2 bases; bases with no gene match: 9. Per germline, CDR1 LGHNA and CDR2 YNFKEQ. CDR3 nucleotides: TGTGCCAGCAGCCAATTGGGGGCGGGAGGGGGGTACGAGCAGTACTTC. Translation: CASSQLGAGGGYEQYF.

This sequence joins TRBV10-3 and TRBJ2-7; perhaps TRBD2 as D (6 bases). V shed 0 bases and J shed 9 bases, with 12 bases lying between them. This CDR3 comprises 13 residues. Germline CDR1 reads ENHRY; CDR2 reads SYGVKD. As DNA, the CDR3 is TGTGCCATCAGTGAGTCAGCTCCCGGGGGGCAGTACTTC. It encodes CAISESAPGGQYF.

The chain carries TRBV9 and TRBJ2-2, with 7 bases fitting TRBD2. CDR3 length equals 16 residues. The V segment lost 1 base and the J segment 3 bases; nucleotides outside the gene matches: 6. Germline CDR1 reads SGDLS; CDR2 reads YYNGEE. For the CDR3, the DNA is TGTGCCAGCAGCGTATACGGGGGGAGCTACACCGGGGAGCTGTTTTTT. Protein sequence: CASSVYGGSYTGELFF. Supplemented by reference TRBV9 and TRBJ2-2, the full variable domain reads DSGVTQTPKHLITATGQRVTLRCSPRSGDLSVYWYQQSLDQGLQFLIQYYNGEERAKGNILERFSAQQFPDLHSELNLSSLELGDSALYFCASSVYGGSYTGELFFGEGSRLTVL.

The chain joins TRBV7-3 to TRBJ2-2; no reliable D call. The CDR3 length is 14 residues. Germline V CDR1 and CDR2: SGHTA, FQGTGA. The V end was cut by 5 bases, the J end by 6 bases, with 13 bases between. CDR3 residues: CASSEEHGAGELFF. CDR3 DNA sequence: TGTGCCAGCAGCGAAGAACACGGAGCCGGGGAGCTGTTTTTT.

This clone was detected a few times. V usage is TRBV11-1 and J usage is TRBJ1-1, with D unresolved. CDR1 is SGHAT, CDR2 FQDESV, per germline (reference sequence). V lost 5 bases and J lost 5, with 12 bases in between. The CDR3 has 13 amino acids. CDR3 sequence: CASSPRGGTEAFF. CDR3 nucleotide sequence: TGTGCCAGCAGCCCCCGAGGAGGTACTGAAGCTTTCTTT.

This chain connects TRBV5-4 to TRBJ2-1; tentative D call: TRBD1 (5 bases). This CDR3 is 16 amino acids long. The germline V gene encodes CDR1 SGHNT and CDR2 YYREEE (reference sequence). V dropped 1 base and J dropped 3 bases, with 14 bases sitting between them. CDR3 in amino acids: CASSLSNRLSYNEQFF. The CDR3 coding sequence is TGTGCCAGCAGCTTGTCCAACAGGTTGAGCTACAATGAGCAGTTCTTC.

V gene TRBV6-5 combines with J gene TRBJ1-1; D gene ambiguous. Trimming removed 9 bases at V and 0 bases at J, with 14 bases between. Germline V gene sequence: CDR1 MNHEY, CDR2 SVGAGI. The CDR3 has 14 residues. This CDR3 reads CARGIEEMNTEAFF. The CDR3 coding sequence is TGTGCCAGGGGTATCGAGGAAATGAACACTGAAGCTTTCTTT.

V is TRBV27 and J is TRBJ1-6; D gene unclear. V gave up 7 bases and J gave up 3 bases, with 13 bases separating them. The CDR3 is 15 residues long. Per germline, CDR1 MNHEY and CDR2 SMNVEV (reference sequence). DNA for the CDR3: TGTGCCAGCAAAGAAACGGGGTTCTATAATTCACCCCTCCACTTT. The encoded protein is CASKETGFYNSPLHF.